One sample yielded the 18 T cell receptor beta chains listed below, sequenced in a study of blood T cell repertoires in COVID-19. The method was immunoSEQ multiplex PCR; TCRdb's version includes in-frame clones alone and lacks a portion of them. Of 260,000 or so clones in the sample, 75% to 90% were seen once. Sample: PBMCs or T cells enriched from blood (not recorded which). These receptor sequences come from a woman between 45 and 60 years old who had recovered from COVID-19.

V gene TRBV24-1 combines with J gene TRBJ2-1, with D possibly matching TRBD2 (6 bases). The germline V gene has CDR1 KGHDR and CDR2 SFDVKD. This CDR3 has 16 residues. With 3 bases removed from V and 7 bases from J, the gap between germline ends came to 18 bases. The CDR3 sequence: CATSDPARDSGNEQFF. CDR3 nucleotide sequence: TGTGCCACCAGTGATCCCGCTCGGGACTCAGGTAATGAGCAGTTCTTC.

The V gene is TRBV4-1, the J gene TRBJ2-7; 10 bases match TRBD2. Germline V lookup: CDR1 MGHRA, CDR2 YSYEKL. J lost 0 bases, V lost 0 bases, and 8 bases had no gene match. The CDR3 has 18 residues. CDR3 coding DNA: TGCGCCAGCAGCCAAGATAGTAGCGGGGGGCCTGGCTCCTACGAGCAGTACTTC. Residues: CASSQDSSGGPGSYEQYF.

The chain uses TRBV6-5 and TRBJ1-5; D might be TRBD1 (5 bases). The ends were cut back, 7 bases at V and 1 base at J, with 11 bases in the middle. The CDR3 has 14 residues. From germline, CDR1 is MNHEY and CDR2 SVGAGI. The CDR3 protein is CASTLGASNQPQHF. The CDR3 DNA reads TGTGCCAGCACCCTAGGGGCGAGCAATCAGCCCCAGCATTTT.

The V and J genes are TRBV2 and TRBJ2-1; the D gene is possibly TRBD2 (5 bases). Trimming took off 6 bases at V and 9 bases at J, with 18 bases between the two ends. The CDR3 is 14 amino acids. The V gene's germline CDR1 is SNHLY and CDR2 FYNNEI. DNA of the CDR3: TGTGCCAGCAGGCAACGAACTAATGGAGGTGAGCAGTTCTTC. Translated: CASRQRTNGGEQFF.

The V gene is TRBV10-2, the J gene TRBJ1-5; a weak D match, TRBD1 (6 bases). Trimming took 6 bases from V and 3 from J, leaving 15 bases between them. CDR1 is WSHSY, CDR2 SAAADI, per germline. The CDR3 is made up of 15 amino acids. The CDR3 region has the DNA TGCGCCAGCAGGGACAGCCCTATTTCCAATCAGCCCCAGCATTTT. This gives the protein CASRDSPISNQPQHF.

This chain uses TRBV7-9 with TRBJ1-5; 7 positions match TRBD1. Germline V gene sequence: CDR1 SEHNR, CDR2 FQNEAQ (reference sequence). The CDR3 contains 13 residues. V was pared by 5 bases and J by 5 bases, with 3 bases of the junction left unmatched. In DNA, the CDR3 is TGTGCCAGCAGCGCCACAGGGGATCAGCCCCAGCATTTT. Its translation: CASSATGDQPQHF.

V usage is TRBV28 and J usage is TRBJ2-1; 13 bases fit TRBD2. The CDR3 runs 15 residues. V dropped 5 bases and J dropped 7; count of bases not matched to a gene: 5. The germline CDR1 and CDR2 sequences are MDHEN and SYDVKM. The CDR3, as DNA: TGTGCCAGCAGTAAGACTAGCGGGGGGCCGAATGAGCAGTTCTTC. This sequence encodes CASSKTSGGPNEQFF.

As to this clone: A junction end diverges from the germline sequence, so it may reflect a read error. The chain carries TRBV28 and TRBJ2-2, with TRBD2 identical over 7 bases. There are 15 residues in the CDR3. Looked up from germline, CDR1 is MDHEN and CDR2 is SYDVKM. CDR3 sequence (DNA): TGTGCCAGTAGTTTGGGAGGGCTAACACCCGGGGAGCTGTTTTTT. Residues: CASSLGGLTPGELFF.

The chain combines TRBV7-2 with TRBJ1-2; D is ambiguous. The germline V gene has CDR1 SGHTA and CDR2 FQGNSA. This CDR3 is built from 16 residues. Trimming shortened V by 5 bases and J by 1 base, and 17 bases separated the two germline ends. The CDR3: CASSLTSAVINYGYTF. DNA of the CDR3: TGTGCCAGCAGCCTCACCAGCGCTGTAATTAACTATGGCTACACCTTC.

A single count supports this clone. CDR3: CASSQPRTGESYEQYF. The DNA for the CDR3 is TGTGCCAGCAGCCAGCCTAGGACAGGGGAATCCTACGAGCAGTACTTC. The chain carries TRBV4-2 and TRBJ2-7; 9 positions match TRBD1. With V trimmed by 3 bases and J by 1 base, 7 bases remained unmatched. CDR3 length: 16 residues. Germline V CDR1 and CDR2: LGHNA, YNFKEQ.

This sequence joins TRBV28 and TRBJ2-5; the D is unclear. The length of the CDR3 is 9 residues. The germline V and J ends were trimmed by 8 bases and 8 bases, with 6 bases remaining between them. Germline values: CDR1 MDHEN, CDR2 SYDVKM. The CDR3 DNA reads as TGTGCCAGCGGGCAAACCCAGTACTTC. Translation: CASGQTQYF.

This clone has a handful of counts. V usage is TRBV15 and J usage is TRBJ1-4, with D unresolved. The CDR3 length is 17 residues. CDR1 LNHNV and CDR2 YYDKDF come from the germline V gene (reference sequence). Trimming removed 0 bases at V and 4 bases at J, with 15 bases between. The CDR3 loop reads CATSRDLSAPSNEKLFF. The CDR3, as DNA: TGTGCCACCAGCAGAGATCTCTCAGCGCCCAGTAATGAAAAACTGTTTTTT.

The V call is TRBV18, the J call TRBJ1-4, with D unclear. V gave up 3 bases and J gave up 7 bases, with 9 bases separating them. This CDR3 comprises 13 residues. The V gene's germline CDR1 is KGHSH and CDR2 LQKENI. The DNA for the CDR3 is TGTGCCAGCTCACCTGGGCAGACTGAAAAACTGTTTTTT. Its translation is CASSPGQTEKLFF.

V is TRBV6-2 or TRBV6-3 and J is TRBJ1-5; 7 bases agree with TRBD1. CDR1 and CDR2 from the germline V gene are MNHEY and SVGEGT. This CDR3 region has 14 residues. V trimming: 2 bases; J trimming: 6 bases; junction bases outside the gene matches: 4. CDR3 in DNA: TGTGCCAGCAGTTACCAGGGGGATTTTCAGCCCCAGCATTTT. It yields the protein CASSYQGDFQPQHF.

This chain joins TRBV27 and TRBJ1-2; 7 nucleotides align to TRBD1. In germline, CDR1 is MNHEY, CDR2 SMNVEV (reference sequence). This CDR3 is 13 amino acids long. The J segment lost 8 bases and the V segment lost 6 bases, leaving 9 bases of the junction unmatched. The CDR3 here is CASRATGRVGYTF. In nucleotides, the CDR3 is TGTGCCAGCAGAGCGACAGGGAGAGTGGGCTACACCTTC.

The chain couples TRBV7-2 to TRBJ2-7; D is possibly TRBD2 (7 bases). CDR1 and CDR2 from the germline V gene are SGHTA and FQGNSA. V was cut by 6 bases and J by 7 bases, with 22 bases left in between. The CDR3 has 15 residues. The DNA for the CDR3 is TGTGCCAGCAGTGCTCAGGGGACTACTGGGGTGGAGCAGTACTTC. Translation: CASSAQGTTGVEQYF.

The table lists this clone with a few counts. CDR3 nucleotides: TGTGCCAGCTCCCAGCCAGGGCCATCCTACGAGCAGTACTTC. Amino acids: CASSQPGPSYEQYF. The chain carries TRBV7-9 and TRBJ2-7; D is perhaps TRBD1 (5 bases). The CDR3 is 14 residues long. Germline CDR1 reads SEHNR; CDR2 reads FQNEAQ (reference sequence). Trimming stripped 8 bases from V and 1 base from J, with 15 bases between.

The gene calls are TRBV19 and TRBJ1-2; maybe TRBD1 (6 bases). The CDR3 is made up of 16 amino acids. In germline, CDR1 is LNHDA, CDR2 SQIVND (reference sequence). Deletions cut 6 bases from V and 6 bases from J, with 23 bases between. The CDR3 here is CASRPHQGRYLHGYTF. The CDR3 bases are TGTGCCAGTAGGCCTCACCAGGGGAGATACCTCCATGGCTACACCTTC.